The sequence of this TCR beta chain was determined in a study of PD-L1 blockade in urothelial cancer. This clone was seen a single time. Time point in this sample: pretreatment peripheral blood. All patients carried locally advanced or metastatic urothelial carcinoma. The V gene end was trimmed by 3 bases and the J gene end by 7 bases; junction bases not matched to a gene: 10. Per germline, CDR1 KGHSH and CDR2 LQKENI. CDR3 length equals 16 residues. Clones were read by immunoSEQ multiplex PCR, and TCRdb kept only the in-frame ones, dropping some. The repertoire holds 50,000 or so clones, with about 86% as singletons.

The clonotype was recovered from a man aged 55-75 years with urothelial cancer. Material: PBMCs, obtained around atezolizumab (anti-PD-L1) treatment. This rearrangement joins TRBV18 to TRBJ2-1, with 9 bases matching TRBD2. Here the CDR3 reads CASSPVDSGSNNEQFF. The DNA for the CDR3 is TGTGCCAGCTCACCGGTCGATAGCGGGAGTAATAATGAGCAGTTCTTC.